The TCR beta chain described here comes from a study of cytomegalovirus exposure and HLA in healthy donors. In the study overall: The early release's HLA-typed donors yielded tens of millions of unique TCRs. Of the donors genotyped, several hundred in all, 75% to 85% fell in the Caucasian-associated ancestry cluster. Findings and caveats of the study: Judged likely to be a sequencing artifact was a cluster of highly shared sequence variants.

PCR employed 60 Vbeta and 13 Jbeta primers. Here immunoSEQ multiplex PCR was the method, and the copy in TCRdb shows in-frame clones only, minus some. The sample lists more than 95,000 clones, about 79% occurring once. In regard to this clone: Its specificity is unknown.

With 8 bases clipped from V and 1 base from J, the junction kept 7 bases outside the gene matches. The CDR3 extends over 15 amino acids. In germline, CDR1 is MNHEY, CDR2 SMNVEV (reference sequence). The J gene is TRBJ1-1, the V gene TRBV27; 10 nucleotides match TRBD1. The TCR originated in a man aged 30 to 45 in good health and CMV-seropositive. Source material: PBMCs. The CDR3 DNA sequence: TGTGCCAGCGGCGGGACAGGGGCCAAGAACACTGAAGCTTTCTTT. This sequence encodes CASGGTGAKNTEAFF.